This TCR beta chain was recovered during a study of radiotherapy plus CTLA-4 blockade in lung cancer. TCRdb keeps only in-frame clones here, not all; method: immunoSEQ multiplex PCR. Among around 45,000 clones listed, 70% to 90% were seen once. Focal radiation plus CTLA-4 blockade with ipilimumab was given to patients with chemo-refractory metastatic non-small-cell lung cancer. The CDR3 has 15 amino acids. J was trimmed by 4 bases and V by 3 bases; bases with no gene match: 4. CDR1 MDHEN and CDR2 SYDVKM come from the germline V gene. This chain uses TRBV28 with TRBJ2-1, with 9 bases aligning to TRBD1. The clonotype originates from a human donor with non-small cell lung cancer whose response to radiotherapy plus ipilimumab could not be evaluated. This specimen consisted of peripheral blood, obtained from a patient treated with radiotherapy plus ipilimumab. As DNA, the CDR3 is TGTGCCAGCAGTTTTGTAGGACAGGGGTACAATGAGCAGTTCTTC. It is translated as CASSFVGQGYNEQFF.